The clone carrying this T cell receptor beta chain was found a few times. What it binds is not known. As to time point: newly diagnosed GD, antithyroid drugs for less than 3 months. After RNA was extracted from PBMCs, the TCR library was made from it. V trimming: 2 bases; J trimming: 8 bases; junction bases outside the gene matches: 3. Germline CDR1 and CDR2: SEHNR and FQNEAQ (reference sequence). The CDR3 extends over 16 amino acids. The source of the sample is a study of regulatory T cells in long-lasting Graves disease. Arm-PCR with iRepertoire HTBI primers amplified the CDR3 regions for these TCR beta libraries. TCRdb fed the multiplex PCR reads into MiXCR, producing one record per CDR3 protein. This table has 550,000 to 700,000 distinct CDR3 sequences, about 16% appearing once. Study-wide points: Newly diagnosed patients shared more than 750 public clonotypes; persistent patients shared around 2,500.

These data were also reused for a study on T cells in Graves' hyperthyroidism and ophthalmopathy. That source adds: The model's output predicted ophthalmopathy at a median of roughly 6.9 months prior to onset.

The chain carries TRBV7-9 and TRBJ2-1; 16 bases are shared with TRBD2. This TCR derives from a man aged 18 to 29 with Graves disease. The sequencing used peripheral blood mononuclear cells (PBMCs), collected at new diagnosis, from a patient treated with antithyroid drugs. The CDR3 coding sequence is TGTGCCAGCAGCTTAAGGGGACTAGCGGGAGGGGATGAGCAGTTCTTC. Amino acids: CASSLRGLAGGDEQFF.